The clone carrying this T cell receptor beta chain was seen a single time. The target antigen is unknown. The length of the CDR3 is 15 residues. With 4 bases removed from V and 6 bases from J, the gap between germline ends came to 18 bases. Per the germline V gene, CDR1 is LGHNA and CDR2 is YNFKEQ. Specified time point: week 35, safety follow-up. Doses consisted of 300 ug of mutant IDH1 20-mer peptide each, paired with topical imiquimod. TCRdb's table, derived via immunoSEQ multiplex PCR, lists solely in-frame clones and lacks some. Of about 69,000 clones in the sample, around 87% were seen once. The data were taken from a study of a mutant IDH1 vaccine in newly diagnosed glioma.

Specimen: PBMCs, collected from a glioma patient whose treatment included an IDH1 peptide vaccine. The chain couples TRBV4-2 to TRBJ1-2; the D gene is possibly TRBD1 (5 bases). The TCR originated in a man aged 30-40 years with glioma. The CDR3 DNA follows: TGTGCCAGCAGCCGCTCGGCAGGGATTGAAGATGGCTACACCTTC. It encodes CASSRSAGIEDGYTF.